These 8 T cell receptor beta chains were sequenced from one sample in a study of cytomegalovirus exposure and HLA in healthy donors. The PCR contained 60 Vbeta and 13 Jbeta primers. The protocol was immunoSEQ multiplex PCR, while the TCRdb copy is restricted to in-frame clones and leaves out a portion. The repertoire holds more than 95,000 clones, with around 80% as singletons. The source material was PBMCs. Receptors originate from a woman aged 40 to 50 in good health and CMV-seronegative.

The chain carries TRBV11-2 and TRBJ2-3, with D unclear. The CDR3 is made up of 13 amino acids. Germline lookup yields CDR1 SGHAT and CDR2 FQNNGV. Trimming stripped 8 bases from V and 2 bases from J, with 11 bases between. CDR3 residues: CASLQYDTDTQYF. CDR3 nucleotide sequence: TGTGCCAGCCTCCAGTATGACACAGATACGCAGTATTTT.

The CDR3 loop reads CASSQDRDYNEQFF. The DNA of the CDR3 is TGCGCCAGCAGCCAAGATCGAGATTACAATGAGCAGTTCTTC. This chain uses TRBV4-3 with TRBJ2-1; D call uncertain. The CDR3 runs 14 residues. Germline-derived CDR1 and CDR2 are LGHNA and YSLEER. V was cut by 0 bases and J by 4 bases, with 7 bases left in between.

Note on this clone: At one of its ends the junction is not consistent with the germline gene, which may arise from a read error. The chain joins TRBV7-7 to TRBJ2-2, with unresolved D. Germline CDR1 reads SSHAT; CDR2 reads FNYEAQ (reference sequence). CDR3 length: 16 amino acids. The CDR3 sequence is CASSPYVFEATGELFF. In nucleotides, the CDR3 is TGTGCTAGCAGCCCTTACGTATTTGAGGCTACCGGGGAGCTGTTTTTT.

The chain joins TRBV7-3 to TRBJ1-2; possible D gene TRBD1, 5 bases. V dropped 0 bases and J dropped 0 bases, with 8 bases sitting between them. CDR1 is SGHTA and CDR2 is FQGTGA in the germline V gene. CDR3 length equals 15 residues. CDR3 sequence reads: CASSLTGAANYGYTF. The CDR3, as DNA: TGTGCCAGCAGCTTAACTGGGGCAGCTAACTATGGCTACACCTTC.

The rearrangement joins TRBV10-3 to TRBJ2-5, with D uncertain. This CDR3 has 14 amino acids. Germline CDR1 ENHRY, CDR2 SYGVKD. V shed 2 bases and J shed 1 base, with 8 bases lying between them. CDR3 protein: CAISERDTQETQYF. Written as DNA, the CDR3 is TGTGCCATCAGTGAGCGAGACACCCAAGAGACCCAGTACTTC.

This clone was picked up one time. The chain recombines TRBV6-1 with TRBJ2-7; D perhaps matches TRBD2 (6 bases). The germline V and J ends were trimmed by 2 bases and 3 bases, with 11 bases remaining between them. CDR3 length: 14 residues. Germline V gives CDR1 MNHNS, CDR2 SASEGT. The CDR3 bases are TGTGCCAGCAGTGAACTACTAGCTGGCTACGAGCAGTACTTC. Its protein product is CASSELLAGYEQYF.

The CDR3 DNA sequence: TGTGCCAGCAGCTACTCAGCGGGAGGCGAGCAGTTCTTC. Its protein is CASSYSAGGEQFF. The chain combines TRBV11-3 with TRBJ2-1; 9 bases agree with TRBD2. The V gene end was trimmed by 4 bases and the J gene end by 10 bases; junction bases not matched to a gene: 5. This CDR3 contains 13 residues. CDR1 and CDR2 (germline): SGHNT, YENEEA.

V gene TRBV27 combines with J gene TRBJ1-1, with TRBD1 as a possible D gene (5 bases). CDR1 is MNHEY, CDR2 SMNVEV, per germline (reference sequence). The CDR3 consists of 14 residues. The CDR3 here is CASAWGREGTEAFF. The CDR3 DNA follows: TGTGCTTCAGCCTGGGGCAGGGAGGGCACTGAAGCTTTCTTT.